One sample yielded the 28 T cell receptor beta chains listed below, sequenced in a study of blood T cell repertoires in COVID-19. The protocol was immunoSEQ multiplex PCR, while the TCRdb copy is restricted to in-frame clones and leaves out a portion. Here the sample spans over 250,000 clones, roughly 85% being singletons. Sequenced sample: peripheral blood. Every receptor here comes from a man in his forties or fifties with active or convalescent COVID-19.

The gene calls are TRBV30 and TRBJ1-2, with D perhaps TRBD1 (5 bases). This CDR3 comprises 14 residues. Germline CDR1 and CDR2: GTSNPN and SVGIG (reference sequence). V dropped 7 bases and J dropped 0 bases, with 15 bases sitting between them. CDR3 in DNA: TGTGCCTTAGAACAGGAAATAGCTAACTATGGCTACACCTTC. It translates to CALEQEIANYGYTF.

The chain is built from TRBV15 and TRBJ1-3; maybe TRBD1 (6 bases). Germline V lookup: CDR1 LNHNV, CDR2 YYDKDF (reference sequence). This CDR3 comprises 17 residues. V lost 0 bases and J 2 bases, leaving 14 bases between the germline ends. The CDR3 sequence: CATSRDPPRGTGNTIYF. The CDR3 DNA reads TGTGCCACCAGCAGAGATCCCCCCAGGGGCACTGGAAACACCATATATTTT.

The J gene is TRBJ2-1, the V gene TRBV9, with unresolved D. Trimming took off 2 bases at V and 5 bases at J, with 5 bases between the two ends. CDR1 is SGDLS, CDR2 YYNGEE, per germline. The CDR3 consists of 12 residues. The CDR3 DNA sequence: TGTGCCAGCAGCGTCAGAAACAATGAGCAGTTCTTC. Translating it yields CASSVRNNEQFF.

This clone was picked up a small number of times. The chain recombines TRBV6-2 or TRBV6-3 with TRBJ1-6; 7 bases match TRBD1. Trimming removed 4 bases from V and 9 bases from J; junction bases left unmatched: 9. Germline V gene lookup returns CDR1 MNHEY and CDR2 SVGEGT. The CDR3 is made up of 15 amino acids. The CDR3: CASSSRDSTSSPLHF. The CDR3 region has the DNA TGTGCCAGCAGTTCACGGGACAGTACGTCTTCACCCCTCCACTTT.

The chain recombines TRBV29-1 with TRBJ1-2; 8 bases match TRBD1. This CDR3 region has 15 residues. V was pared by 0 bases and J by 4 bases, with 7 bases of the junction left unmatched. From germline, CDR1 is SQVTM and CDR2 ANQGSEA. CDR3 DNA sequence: TGCAGCGTTGAAGACCCAGGGGGCGGAGTCTATGGCTACACCTTC. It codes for CSVEDPGGGVYGYTF. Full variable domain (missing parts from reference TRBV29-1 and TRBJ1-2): SAVISQKPSRDICQRGTSLTIQCQVDSQVTMMFWYRQQPGQSLTLIATANQGSEATYESGFVIDKFPISRPNLTFSTLTVSNMSPEDSSIYLCSVEDPGGGVYGYTFGSGTRLTVV.

CDR3 region: CARRNRYNYGYTF. For the CDR3, the DNA is TGTGCCAGAAGAAACAGGTACAACTATGGCTACACCTTC. The rearrangement links TRBV5-3 to TRBJ1-2; possible D gene TRBD1, 5 bases. TRBV5-3 is labeled an ORF, and its function is uncertain. Trimming removed 5 bases at V and 2 bases at J, with 10 bases between. The CDR3 extends over 13 amino acids.

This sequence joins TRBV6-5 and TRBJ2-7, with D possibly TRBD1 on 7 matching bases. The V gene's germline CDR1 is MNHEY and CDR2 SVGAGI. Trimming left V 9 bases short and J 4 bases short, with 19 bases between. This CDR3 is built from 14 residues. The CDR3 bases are TGTGCCAGTCGAGCCGCGGGACAGACTTACGAGCAGTACTTC. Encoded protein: CASRAAGQTYEQYF.

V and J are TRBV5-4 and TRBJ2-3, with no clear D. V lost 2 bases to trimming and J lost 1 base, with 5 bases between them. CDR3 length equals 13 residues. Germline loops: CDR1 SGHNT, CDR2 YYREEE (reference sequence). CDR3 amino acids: CASSLAGTDTQYF. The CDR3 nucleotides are TGTGCCAGCAGCTTAGCTGGCACAGATACGCAGTATTTT.

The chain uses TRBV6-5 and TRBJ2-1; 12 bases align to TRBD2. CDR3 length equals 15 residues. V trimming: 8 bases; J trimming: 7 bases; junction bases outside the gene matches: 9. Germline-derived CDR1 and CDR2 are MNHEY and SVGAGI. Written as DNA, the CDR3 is TGTGCCAGCTCCCCGGGACTAGCGGGCCTAAATGAGCAGTTCTTC. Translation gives CASSPGLAGLNEQFF.

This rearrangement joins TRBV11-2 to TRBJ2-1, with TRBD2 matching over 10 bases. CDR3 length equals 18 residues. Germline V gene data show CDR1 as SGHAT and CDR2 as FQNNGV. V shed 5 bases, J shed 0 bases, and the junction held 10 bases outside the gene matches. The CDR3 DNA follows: TGTGCCAGCAGCACCCTCCGGGGACTAGCGAGCTCCTACAATGAGCAGTTCTTC. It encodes CASSTLRGLASSYNEQFF. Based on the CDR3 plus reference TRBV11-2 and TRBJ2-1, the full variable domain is EAGVAQSPRYKIIEKRQSVAFWCNPISGHATLYWYQQILGQGPKLLIQFQNNGVVDDSQLPKDRFSAERLKGVDSTLKIQPAKLEDSAVYLCASSTLRGLASSYNEQFFGPGTRLTVL.

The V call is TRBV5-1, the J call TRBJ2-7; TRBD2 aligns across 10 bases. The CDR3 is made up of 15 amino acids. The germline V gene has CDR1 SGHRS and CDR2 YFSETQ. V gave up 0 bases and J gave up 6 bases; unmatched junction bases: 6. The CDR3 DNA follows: TGCGCCAGCAGCTTGGGGAGCGGGAGGGCCTTCGAGCAGTACTTC. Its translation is CASSLGSGRAFEQYF.

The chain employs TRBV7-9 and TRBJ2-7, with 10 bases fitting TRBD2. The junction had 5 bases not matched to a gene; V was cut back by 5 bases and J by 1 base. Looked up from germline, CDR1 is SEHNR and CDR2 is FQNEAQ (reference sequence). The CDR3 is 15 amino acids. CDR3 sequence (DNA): TGTGCCAGCAGCAGGAGCGGGAGGGTATCCTACGAGCAGTACTTC. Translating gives CASSRSGRVSYEQYF.

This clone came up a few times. CDR3 residues: CASSLMTGTEAFF. The CDR3 DNA reads TGCGCCAGCAGCTTAATGACAGGTACCGAAGCTTTCTTT. The chain uses TRBV5-1 and TRBJ1-1; D possibly corresponds to TRBD1 (6 bases). This CDR3 comprises 13 residues. V was clipped by 2 bases and J by 8 bases, with 13 bases between them. The germline V gene encodes CDR1 SGHRS and CDR2 YFSETQ.

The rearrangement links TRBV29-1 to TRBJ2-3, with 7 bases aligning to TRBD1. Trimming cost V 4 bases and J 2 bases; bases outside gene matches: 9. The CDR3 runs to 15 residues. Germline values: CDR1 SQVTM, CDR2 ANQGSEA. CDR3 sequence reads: CSVGGPQGPTDTQYF. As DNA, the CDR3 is TGCAGCGTTGGCGGGCCACAGGGGCCCACAGATACGCAGTATTTT.

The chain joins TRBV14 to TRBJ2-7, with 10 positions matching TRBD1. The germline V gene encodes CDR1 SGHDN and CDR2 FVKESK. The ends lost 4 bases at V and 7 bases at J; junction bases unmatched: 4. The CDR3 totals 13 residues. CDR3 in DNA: TGTGCCAGCAGCCGGGACAGGGGCTCGGAGCAGTACTTC. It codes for CASSRDRGSEQYF.

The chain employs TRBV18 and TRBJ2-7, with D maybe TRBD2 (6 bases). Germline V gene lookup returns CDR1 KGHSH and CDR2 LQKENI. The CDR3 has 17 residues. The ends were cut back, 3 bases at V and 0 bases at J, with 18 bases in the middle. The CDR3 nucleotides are TGTGCCAGCTCACCTCTGGCGGGGAATCGTTTCTCCTACGAGCAGTACTTC. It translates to CASSPLAGNRFSYEQYF.

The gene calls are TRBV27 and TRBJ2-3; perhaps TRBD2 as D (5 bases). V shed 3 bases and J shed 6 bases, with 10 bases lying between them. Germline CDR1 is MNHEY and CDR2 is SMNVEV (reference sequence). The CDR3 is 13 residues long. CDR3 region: CASSLYGVDTQYF. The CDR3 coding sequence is TGTGCCAGCAGTTTGTACGGGGTTGATACGCAGTATTTT.

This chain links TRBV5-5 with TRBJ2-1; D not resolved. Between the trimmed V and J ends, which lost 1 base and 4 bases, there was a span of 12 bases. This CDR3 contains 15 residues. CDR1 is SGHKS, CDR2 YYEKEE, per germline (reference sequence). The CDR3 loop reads CASSLRVTGYNEQFF. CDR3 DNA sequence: TGTGCCAGCAGCTTGCGAGTCACGGGTTACAATGAGCAGTTCTTC.

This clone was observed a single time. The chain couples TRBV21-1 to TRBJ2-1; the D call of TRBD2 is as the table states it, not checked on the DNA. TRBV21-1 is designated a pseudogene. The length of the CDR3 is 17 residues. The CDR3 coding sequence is TGTGCCACCATGGGGGCCGTTGCGGGAGGGGGCTACAATGAGCAGTTCTTC. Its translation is CATMGAVAGGGYNEQFF.

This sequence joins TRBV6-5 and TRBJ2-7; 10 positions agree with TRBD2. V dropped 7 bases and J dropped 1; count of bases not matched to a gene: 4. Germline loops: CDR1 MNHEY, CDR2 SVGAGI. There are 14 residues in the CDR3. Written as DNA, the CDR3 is TGTGCCAGCAAAGGGACTAGCGTATCCTACGAGCAGTACTTC. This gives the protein CASKGTSVSYEQYF.

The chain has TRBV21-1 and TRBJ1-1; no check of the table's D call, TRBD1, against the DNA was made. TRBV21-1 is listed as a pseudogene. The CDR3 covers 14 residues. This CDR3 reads CASRIDRGKVGAFF. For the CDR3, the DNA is TGTGCCAGCAGAATAGACAGGGGGAAGGTCGGGGCTTTCTTT.

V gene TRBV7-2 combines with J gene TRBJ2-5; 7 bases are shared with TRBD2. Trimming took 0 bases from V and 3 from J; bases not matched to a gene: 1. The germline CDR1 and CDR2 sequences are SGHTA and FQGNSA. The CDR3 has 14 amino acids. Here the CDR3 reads CASSLAGGKETQYF. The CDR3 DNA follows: TGTGCCAGCAGCTTAGCCGGGGGGAAAGAGACCCAGTACTTC.

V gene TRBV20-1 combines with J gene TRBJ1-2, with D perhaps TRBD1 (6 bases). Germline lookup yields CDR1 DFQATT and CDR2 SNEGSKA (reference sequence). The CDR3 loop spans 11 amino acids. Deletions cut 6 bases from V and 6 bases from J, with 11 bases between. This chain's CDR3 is CSANQGNGYTF. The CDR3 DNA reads TGCAGTGCCAATCAGGGGAATGGCTACACCTTC.

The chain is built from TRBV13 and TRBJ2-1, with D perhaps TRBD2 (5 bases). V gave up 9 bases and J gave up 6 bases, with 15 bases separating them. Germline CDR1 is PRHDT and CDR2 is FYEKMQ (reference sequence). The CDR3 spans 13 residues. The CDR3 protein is CASGSFSSNEQFF. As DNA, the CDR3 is TGTGCCAGTGGGAGCTTTAGCAGCAATGAGCAGTTCTTC. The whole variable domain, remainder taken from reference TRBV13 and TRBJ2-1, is AAGVIQSPRHLIKEKRETATLKCYPIPRHDTVYWYQQGPGQDPQFLISFYEKMQSDKGSIPDRFSAQQFSDYHSELNMSSLELGDSALYFCASGSFSSNEQFFGPGTRLTVL.

Written as DNA, the CDR3 is TGCAGTGCTCTTTTCACTGAAGCTTTCTTT. This encodes CSALFTEAFF. The gene calls are TRBV20-1 and TRBJ1-1, with D unclear. CDR3 length: 10 amino acids. The V and J ends lost 5 bases and 4 bases respectively, with 5 bases between them. Germline lookup yields CDR1 DFQATT and CDR2 SNEGSKA (reference sequence).

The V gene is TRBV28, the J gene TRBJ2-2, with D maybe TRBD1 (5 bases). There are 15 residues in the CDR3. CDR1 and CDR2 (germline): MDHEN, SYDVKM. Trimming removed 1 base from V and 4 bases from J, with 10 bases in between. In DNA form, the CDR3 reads TGTGCCAGCAGTTTATCCCTAACAGGCACCGGGGAGCTGTTTTTT. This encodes CASSLSLTGTGELFF.

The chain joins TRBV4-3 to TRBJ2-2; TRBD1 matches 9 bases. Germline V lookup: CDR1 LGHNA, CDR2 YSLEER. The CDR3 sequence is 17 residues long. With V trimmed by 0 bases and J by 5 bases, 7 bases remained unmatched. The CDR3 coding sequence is TGCGCCAGCAGCCAAGAATATGGACAGGGGATTACCGGGGAGCTGTTTTTT. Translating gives CASSQEYGQGITGELFF.

CDR3: CASSPLRGTGDHSPLHF. DNA of the CDR3: TGTGCCAGCTCACCACTCCGAGGGACAGGAGATCATTCACCCCTCCACTTT. The chain recombines TRBV18 with TRBJ1-6, with 8 positions matching TRBD1. The CDR3 length is 17 residues. V was clipped by 1 base and J by 8 bases; unmatched bases: 10. Germline V gene sequence: CDR1 KGHSH, CDR2 LQKENI.